A selection of T cell receptor beta chains follows, all from one sample in a study of T-cell reconstitution after alpha-beta-depleted transplantation in children. TCRdb re-analysed the PCR reads in MiXCR, keeping a single row per CDR3 protein. In the table there are just over 950,000 distinct CDR3 sequences, around 30% of which are singletons. Sequencing used PBMCs, mostly from graft donor cells, obtained 360 days after TCRalphabeta/CD19-depleted stem cell transplant. These receptors were obtained from a boy in the first two years of life who had a stem cell transplant for SCID, so the T cells may come from the graft donor. Both conserved end residues are part of each CDR3. The D gene is left open where the match is weak. Size is omitted from some rows. Given values are once, few, many or a class for expanded clones.

once	TRBV2	TRBJ2-3	9	-	CASRDTQYF	TGTGCCAGCAGAGATACGCAGTATTTT
-	TRBV2	TRBJ2-1	13	-	CASSDKSYNEQFF	TGTGCCAGCAGTGATAAATCCTACAATGAGCAGTTCTTC
-	TRBV20-1	TRBJ1-2	11	-	CSAAKSYGYTF	TGCAGTGCCGCCAAGAGCTATGGCTACACCTTC
few	TRBV5-5	TRBJ2-1	15	TRBD2	CASSSGTSGGDEQFF	TGTGCCAGCAGCTCCGGGACTAGCGGGGGGGACGAGCAGTTCTTC
-	TRBV28	TRBJ1-4	15	-	CASSRVWGANEKLFF	TGTGCCAGCAGTCGAGTGTGGGGTGCTAATGAAAAACTGTTTTTT
few	TRBV6-5	TRBJ2-3	15	-	CASSYSNARLDTQYF	TGTGCCAGCAGTTACTCGAACGCCCGGCTCGATACGCAGTATTTT
-	TRBV27	TRBJ1-1	14	-	CASSSPGSNTEAFF	TGTGCCAGCAGTAGCCCGGGTTCTAACACTGAAGCTTTCTTT
-	TRBV29-1	TRBJ2-1	11	-	CSVAEYNEQFF	TGCAGCGTTGCCGAATACAATGAGCAGTTCTTC
few	TRBV7-2	TRBJ2-3	14	TRBD2	CASSLLAEPNTQYF	TGTGCCAGCAGCTTACTAGCGGAGCCAAATACGCAGTATTTT
-	TRBV20-1	TRBJ1-6	14	-	CSASMPNYNSPLHF	TGCAGTGCTAGCATGCCGAACTATAATTCACCCCTCCACTTT
-	TRBV4-1	TRBJ2-5	16	-	CASSQGGEMDQETQYF	TGCGCCAGCAGCCAAGGCGGGGAAATGGACCAAGAGACCCAGTACTTC
-	TRBV29-1	TRBJ2-5	13	-	CSVEKSGGETQYF	TGCAGCGTTGAGAAAAGCGGCGGGGAGACCCAGTACTTC
many	TRBV20-1	TRBJ1-1	12	TRBD1	CSAGTANTEAFF	TGCAGCGCTGGGACAGCGAACACTGAAGCTTTCTTT
-	TRBV5-1	TRBJ2-2	14	TRBD2	CASSLVRGGGELFF	TGCGCCAGCAGCTTGGTCCGGGGGGGCGGAGAGCTGTTTTTT
-	TRBV12-3/TRBV12-4	TRBJ1-1	13	-	CASSLEQVAEAFF	TGTGCCAGCAGTTTAGAGCAGGTAGCTGAAGCTTTCTTT
-	TRBV7-8	TRBJ1-5	17	-	CASSRSRVTSSNQPQHF	TGTGCCAGCAGCCGATCGAGGGTGACGAGTAGCAATCAGCCCCAGCATTTT
-	TRBV20-1	TRBJ1-1	14	TRBD1	CSAPRTGPNTEAFF	TGCAGTGCCCCACGGACAGGGCCCAACACTGAAGCTTTCTTT
-	TRBV7-3	TRBJ2-1	15	TRBD1	CASSPGQGIGNEQFF	TGTGCCAGCAGCCCCGGACAGGGCATCGGCAATGAGCAGTTCTTC
-	TRBV15	TRBJ2-3	14	-	CATSRGLLTDTQYF	TGTGCCACCAGCAGAGGGCTCCTCACAGATACGCAGTATTTT
many	TRBV6-2/TRBV6-3	TRBJ2-7	13	TRBD1	CASSPTGVYEQYF	TGTGCCAGCAGTCCGACAGGGGTCTACGAGCAGTACTTC